The rows below give T cell receptor beta chains drawn from one sample of a study of T cells after yellow fever vaccination. TCRdb re-analysed the 5' RACE reads in MiXCR, keeping a single row per CDR3 protein. The data hold tens of thousands of distinct CDR3 sequences, with around 6.9% observed a single time. This material consisted of CD8+ T cells sorted from PBMCs, taken on the day of the first yellow fever vaccination. Receptor source: a man aged 18 to 30 who received the YFV17D yellow fever vaccine. The CDR3 runs from the conserved cysteine through the conserved F or W. The D gene is left open where the match is weak. For some rows the clone size is stated as once, few or many, or as a class when expanded; others skip it.

d_call | j_call | v_call | clone_size | cdr3_aa | cdr3_nt
. | TRBJ1-2 | TRBV7-9 | . | CASSSHTGTWNGYTF | TGTGCCAGCAGCTCCCACACCGGGACATGGAATGGCTACACCTTC
. | TRBJ1-1 | TRBV14 | few | CASSQGRGVGTEAFF | TGTGCCAGCAGCCAAGGGAGGGGAGTTGGCACTGAAGCTTTCTTT
. | TRBJ1-1 | TRBV9 | many | CASSPPGGEVTEAFF | TGTGCCAGCAGCCCCCCCGGGGGCGAGGTCACTGAAGCTTTCTTT
. | TRBJ1-2 | TRBV29-1 | many | CSVEGARGFFYGYTF | TGCAGCGTTGAAGGGGCGCGGGGGTTTTTCTATGGCTACACCTTC
. | TRBJ2-1 | TRBV6-4 | many | CASQISASSYNEQFF | TGTGCCAGCCAGATTAGCGCTAGCTCCTACAATGAGCAGTTCTTC
. | TRBJ2-7 | TRBV5-1 | . | CASSPDSFYEQYF | TGCGCCAGCAGCCCGGACAGCTTCTACGAGCAGTACTTC
. | TRBJ1-5 | TRBV7-8 | few | CASTLYASNQPQHF | TGTGCCAGCACCCTTTATGCTAGCAATCAGCCCCAGCATTTT
. | TRBJ2-1 | TRBV12-3/TRBV12-4 | few | CASSYTDSYNEQFF | TGTGCCAGCAGTTATACGGATTCCTACAATGAGCAGTTCTTC
. | TRBJ1-6 | TRBV30 | few | CAWSQTMDPLALHF | TGTGCCTGGAGTCAAACTATGGACCCTTTGGCCCTCCACTTT
. | TRBJ2-1 | TRBV7-8 | many | CASSFRDYNEQFF | TGTGCCAGCAGCTTTCGGGACTACAATGAGCAGTTCTTC
TRBD1 | TRBJ1-6 | TRBV12-3/TRBV12-4 | . | CASSRNRGRMNSPLHF | TGTGCCAGCAGCCGTAACAGGGGGAGAATGAATTCACCCCTCCACTTT
. | TRBJ1-1 | TRBV6-2/TRBV6-3 | many | CASSYTGRNTEAFF | TGTGCCAGCAGTTATACAGGCCGGAACACTGAAGCTTTCTTT
. | TRBJ1-1 | TRBV7-6 | many | CASSFTGNTEAFF | TGTGCCAGCAGCTTCACGGGGAACACTGAAGCTTTCTTT
. | TRBJ2-3 | TRBV20-1 | . | CSQIEMGGPGLGLDTQYF | TGCAGCCAAATAGAGATGGGCGGCCCGGGGCTTGGGTTGGATACGCAGTATTTT
. | TRBJ2-3 | TRBV7-9 | . | CASSLLRGSTDTQYF | TGTGCCAGCAGCTTACTCCGGGGGAGCACAGATACGCAGTATTTT
. | TRBJ2-1 | TRBV2 | . | CASSSSDVGQFF | TGTGCCAGCAGTTCGTCGGACGTAGGGCAGTTCTTC
TRBD1 | TRBJ2-3 | TRBV7-9 | many | CASSQDRGWDTQYF | TGTGCCAGCAGCCAGGACAGGGGATGGGATACGCAGTATTTT
. | TRBJ2-1 | TRBV15 | many | CATSSFTGTGGDEQFF | TGTGCCACCAGCAGCTTTACCGGGACGGGGGGCGATGAGCAGTTCTTC
. | TRBJ1-3 | TRBV20-1 | many | CSARGDASSGNTIYF | TGCAGTGCTAGAGGGGACGCCTCCTCTGGAAACACCATATATTTT
. | TRBJ2-2 | TRBV27 | few | CASSFYGGFNSGELFF | TGTGCCAGCAGTTTCTACGGGGGCTTCAACAGTGGGGAGCTGTTTTTT
. | TRBJ1-1 | TRBV4-1 | many | CASSQGGRWAEAFF | TGCGCCAGCAGCCAAGGGGGGCGGTGGGCTGAAGCTTTCTTT
. | TRBJ2-2 | TRBV20-1 | many | CSARPLNTGELFF | TGCAGTGCTAGGCCATTGAACACCGGGGAGCTGTTTTTT
TRBD2 | TRBJ2-7 | TRBV9 | many | CASSPGRTSGAEQYF | TGTGCCAGCAGCCCAGGGCGGACTAGCGGGGCCGAGCAGTACTTC
. | TRBJ2-5 | TRBV7-2 | . | CASSLGWDLETQYF | TGTGCCAGCAGCTTAGGGTGGGACTTGGAGACCCAGTACTTC
. | TRBJ1-1 | TRBV7-9 | many | CASSSPAGGNAEAFF | TGTGCCAGCAGCTCTCCGGCGGGGGGCAACGCTGAAGCTTTCTTT
. | TRBJ1-6 | TRBV4-2 | many | CASSQLQGMDSPLHF | TGTGCCAGCAGCCAACTACAGGGTATGGATTCACCCCTCCACTTT
TRBD1 | TRBJ1-2 | TRBV5-5 | . | CASSSRGRLVGYTF | TGTGCCAGCAGCTCGAGGGGGCGCCTCGTCGGCTACACCTTC
. | TRBJ2-5 | TRBV7-2 | many | CASSFPPGEPQETQYF | TGTGCCAGCAGCTTCCCCCCGGGGGAACCTCAAGAGACCCAGTACTTC
. | TRBJ1-4 | TRBV6-1 | few | CASSQLQGVEEKLFF | TGTGCCAGCAGTCAGCTACAGGGAGTAGAGGAAAAACTGTTTTTT
. | TRBJ2-1 | TRBV20-1 | . | CSASGGWEQFF | TGCAGTGCTAGCGGGGGTTGGGAGCAGTTCTTC
TRBD2 | TRBJ2-1 | TRBV5-6 | many | CASSLTASGGNEQFF | TGTGCCAGCAGCTTGACAGCTAGCGGGGGCAATGAGCAGTTCTTC
. | TRBJ2-1 | TRBV10-3 | . | CAISDLVNRELYNEQFF | TGTGCCATCAGTGACCTTGTGAACAGGGAATTATACAATGAGCAGTTCTTC
. | TRBJ2-5 | TRBV7-2 | few | CASSPAVGGGRETQYF | TGTGCCAGCAGCCCAGCGGTAGGGGGAGGGAGAGAGACCCAGTACTTC
TRBD2 | TRBJ2-5 | TRBV7-9 | . | CASSLRTSGDRETQYF | TGTGCCAGCAGCCTGAGGACTAGCGGGGATCGGGAGACCCAGTACTTC
. | TRBJ2-7 | TRBV13 | many | CASSRGRSTYEQYF | TGTGCCAGCAGCCGGGGCCGGTCCACCTACGAGCAGTACTTC
. | TRBJ2-1 | TRBV7-6 | many | CASSLGTGPFNEQFF | TGTGCCAGCAGCTTAGGAACAGGGCCCTTCAATGAGCAGTTCTTC
. | TRBJ2-1 | TRBV12-3/TRBV12-4 | . | CASSFPSYNEQFF | TGTGCCAGCAGTTTTCCTAGCTACAATGAGCAGTTCTTC
. | TRBJ1-1 | TRBV7-9 | many | CASRTPYEAFF | TGTGCCAGCAGGACACCGTATGAAGCTTTCTTT
. | TRBJ1-5 | TRBV6-1 | many | CASSELYSERNQPQHF | TGTGCCAGCAGTGAATTGTATTCAGAACGCAATCAGCCCCAGCATTTT
. | TRBJ1-3 | TRBV7-2 | few | CASSFVTPGNTIYF | TGTGCCAGCAGCTTCGTAACACCTGGAAACACCATATATTTT
TRBD2 | TRBJ2-5 | TRBV7-9 | many | CASSFGTSGGEETQYF | TGTGCCAGCAGCTTCGGAACTAGCGGGGGAGAAGAGACCCAGTACTTC
TRBD1 | TRBJ2-1 | TRBV4-2 | few | CASSEDRAFKGQFF | TGTGCCAGCAGCGAGGACAGGGCCTTCAAGGGGCAGTTCTTC
. | TRBJ1-6 | TRBV12-3/TRBV12-4 | few | CASSLQGGNSPLHF | TGTGCCAGCAGTCTACAGGGCGGTAATTCACCCCTCCACTTT
. | TRBJ2-2 | TRBV4-3 | few | CASSQVASVDTGELFF | TGCGCCAGCAGCCAAGTGGCCAGCGTGGACACCGGGGAGCTGTTTTTT
. | TRBJ2-1 | TRBV13 | few | CASSFMGNNEQFF | TGTGCCAGCAGCTTCATGGGGAACAATGAGCAGTTCTTC
. | TRBJ2-4 | TRBV7-9 | . | CASSLSVAGENIQYF | TGTGCCAGCAGCTTAAGTGTGGCGGGCGAAAACATTCAGTACTTC
TRBD2 | TRBJ2-5 | TRBV2 | few | CASSEPSGGAGTQYF | TGTGCCAGCAGTGAACCCAGCGGGGGGGCCGGGACCCAGTACTTC
. | TRBJ2-7 | TRBV30 | many | CAWSKRNEQYF | TGTGCCTGGAGTAAGCGAAACGAGCAGTACTTC
TRBD1 | TRBJ2-3 | TRBV4-2 | few | CASSQGTGHTQYF | TGTGCCAGCAGCCAAGGGACAGGTCATACGCAGTATTTT
. | TRBJ2-2 | TRBV5-1 | . | CASSLVLGSGELFF | TGCGCCAGCAGCTTGGTCCTAGGGTCCGGGGAGCTGTTTTTT
. | TRBJ2-7 | TRBV5-1 | many | CASSLELTGDSYEQYF | TGCGCCAGCAGCTTGGAACTAACGGGGGACTCCTACGAGCAGTACTTC
. | TRBJ2-7 | TRBV27 | few | CASSLQQSGTYEQYF | TGTGCCAGCAGTTTACAACAGTCGGGCACCTACGAGCAGTACTTC
. | TRBJ1-6 | TRBV6-5 | many | CASTVLGSPLHF | TGTGCCAGCACCGTCCTAGGCTCACCCCTCCACTTT
TRBD1 | TRBJ2-7 | TRBV7-6 | . | CASSPGTASSYEQYF | TGTGCCAGCAGCCCAGGGACAGCTAGCTCCTACGAGCAGTACTTC
. | TRBJ2-7 | TRBV7-2 | . | CASSQGRTYEQYF | TGTGCCAGCAGCCAGGGACGGACCTACGAGCAGTACTTC
. | TRBJ1-1 | TRBV4-1 | few | CASSQDERITGVTEAFF | TGCGCCAGCAGCCAAGATGAGCGGATAACGGGTGTCACTGAAGCTTTCTTT
. | TRBJ2-7 | TRBV20-1 | few | CSARKVGEQYF | TGCAGTGCTAGAAAGGTAGGGGAGCAGTACTTC
. | TRBJ1-5 | TRBV20-1 | few | CSALRDGANQPQHF | TGCAGTGCCCTCCGGGACGGAGCTAATCAGCCCCAGCATTTT
. | TRBJ2-7 | TRBV7-3 | many | CASSLLPTYSEQYF | TGTGCCAGCAGCTTACTGCCGACCTATTCCGAGCAGTACTTC